The clone carrying this T cell receptor (beta chain) showed up just a few times. What was sequenced were expressed TCRB transcripts, since all of the isolated RNA had been reverse transcribed. Sequencing used immunoSEQ multiplex PCR; TCRdb keeps in-frame clones, though not all of them. The table lists 400,000 to 450,000 clones, approximately 15% of them singletons, with roughly 0.038% in the top ten. The sample belongs to a study of beta chain features in type 1 diabetes. V shed 4 bases, J shed 8 bases, and the junction held 16 bases outside the gene matches. This CDR3 spans 15 amino acids. Looked up from germline, CDR1 is GTSNPN and CDR2 is SVGIG (reference sequence).

The chain uses TRBV30 and TRBJ1-2; 7 nucleotides line up with TRBD1. The sample consisted of naive CD4+ T cells from blood. This receptor was identified in a man aged 30 to 45 in good health. CDR3 DNA sequence: TGTGCCTGGAAGGAACAGGGGAGGGTCGGAGGGGGCTACACCTTC. Protein: CAWKEQGRVGGGYTF.